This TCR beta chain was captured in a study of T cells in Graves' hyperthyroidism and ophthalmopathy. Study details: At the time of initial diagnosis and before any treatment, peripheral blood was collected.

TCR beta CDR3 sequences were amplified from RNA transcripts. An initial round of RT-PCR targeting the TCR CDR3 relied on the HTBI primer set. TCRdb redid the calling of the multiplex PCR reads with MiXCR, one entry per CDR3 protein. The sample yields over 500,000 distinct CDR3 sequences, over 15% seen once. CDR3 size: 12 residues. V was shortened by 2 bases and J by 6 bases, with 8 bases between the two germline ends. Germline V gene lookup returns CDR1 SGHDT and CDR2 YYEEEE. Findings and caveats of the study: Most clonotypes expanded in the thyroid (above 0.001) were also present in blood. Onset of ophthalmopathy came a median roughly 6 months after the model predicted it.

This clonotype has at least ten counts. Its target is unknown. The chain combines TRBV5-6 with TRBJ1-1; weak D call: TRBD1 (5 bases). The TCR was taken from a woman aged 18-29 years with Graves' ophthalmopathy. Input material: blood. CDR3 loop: CASSLAGSEAFF. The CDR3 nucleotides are TGTGCCAGCAGCTTAGCAGGGTCTGAAGCTTTCTTT.